Sequencing of this TCR beta chain was carried out in a study of control samples from healthy donors and cancer patients. Germline V gene lookup returns CDR1 LNHDA and CDR2 SQIVND (reference sequence). The CDR3 is 21 residues long. With V trimmed by 6 bases and J by 1 base, 23 bases remained unmatched. Sequencing used immunoSEQ multiplex PCR; TCRdb keeps in-frame clones, though not all of them. Among around 75,000 clones, around 92% were seen once, and the ten largest hold 5.8%. The sequenced sample was blood. The clonotype comes from a woman aged 55-70 years in good health. The chain uses TRBV19 and TRBJ1-5, with TRBD1 matching over 8 bases. The CDR3 nucleotides read TGTGCCAGTAGGACCGAAGGTACCCGGACAGGGTTAATGAGGAGCAATCAGCCCCAGCATTTT. Translating gives CASRTEGTRTGLMRSNQPQHF.